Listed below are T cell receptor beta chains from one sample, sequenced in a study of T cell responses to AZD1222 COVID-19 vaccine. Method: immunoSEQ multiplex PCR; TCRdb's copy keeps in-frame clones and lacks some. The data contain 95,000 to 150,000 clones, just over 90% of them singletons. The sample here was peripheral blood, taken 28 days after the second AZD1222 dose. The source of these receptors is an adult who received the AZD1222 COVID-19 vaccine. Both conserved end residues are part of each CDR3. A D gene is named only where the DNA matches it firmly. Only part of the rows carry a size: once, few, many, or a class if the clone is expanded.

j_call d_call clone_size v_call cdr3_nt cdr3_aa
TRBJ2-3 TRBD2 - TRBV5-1 TGCGCCAGCAGCTTGGATCTAGCGGGCGGGACAGATACGCAGTATTTT CASSLDLAGGTDTQYF
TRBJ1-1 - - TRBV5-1 TGCGCCAGCAGCTTGAGTAACTCCCCCATGGTCGGATTGAACACTGAAGCTTTCTTT CASSLSNSPMVGLNTEAFF
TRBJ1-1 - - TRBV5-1 TGCGCCAGCAGCTTGGGGGCTGCGGGGGGGAATGAAGCTTTCTTT CASSLGAAGGNEAFF
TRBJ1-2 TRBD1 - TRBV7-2 TGTGCCAGCAGCACAGGGGCAAACTATGGCTACACCTTC CASSTGANYGYTF
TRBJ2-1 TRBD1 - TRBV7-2 TGTGCCAGCAGCCGGGACAGGGGGTCCTACAATGAGCAGTTCTTC CASSRDRGSYNEQFF
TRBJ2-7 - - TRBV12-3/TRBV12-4 TGTGCCAGCAGCGTACGCGGGAACTACGAGCAGTACTTC CASSVRGNYEQYF
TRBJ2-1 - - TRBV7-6 TGTGCCAGCAGCTTCGGGAGTTCGGATGAGCAGTTCTTC CASSFGSSDEQFF
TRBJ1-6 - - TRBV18 TGTGCCAGCTCACCCGGGAGAAATTCACCCCTCCACTTT CASSPGRNSPLHF
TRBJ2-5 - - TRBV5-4 TGTGCCACCAGGGGGAGGGAACAAGAGACCCAGTACTTC CATRGREQETQYF
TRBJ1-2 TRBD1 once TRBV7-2 TGTGCCAGCAGCTTAGCGGGACAGGGGGCAAACTATGGCTACACCTTC CASSLAGQGANYGYTF
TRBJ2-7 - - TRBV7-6 TGTGCCGAGATAAGGGCGCGGGGGGACAGGGCCCACTACGAGCAGTACTTC CAEIRARGDRAHYEQYF
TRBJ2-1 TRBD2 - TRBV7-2 TGTGCCAGCAGCCCTAGCGGGGCTACCTACAATGAGCAGTTCTTC CASSPSGATYNEQFF
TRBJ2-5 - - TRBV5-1 TGCGCCAGCAACCCCAGCGGCAGCCAAGAGACCCAGTACTTC CASNPSGSQETQYF
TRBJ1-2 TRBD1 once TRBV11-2 TGTGCCAGCAGCTTAGAGAACAGGGGGATCTATGGCTACACCTTC CASSLENRGIYGYTF
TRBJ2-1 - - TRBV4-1 TGCGCCAGCAGCCAAGTGGGGTCTCGCGATGAGCAGTTCTTC CASSQVGSRDEQFF
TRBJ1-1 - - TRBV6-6 TGTGCCAGCAGTTACTCAGGGGGGACTGAAGCTTTCTTT CASSYSGGTEAFF
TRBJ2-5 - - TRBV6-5 TGTGCCAGCGTCCCAGGAGACCCCCAAGAGACCCAGTACTTC CASVPGDPQETQYF
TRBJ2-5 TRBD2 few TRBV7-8 TGTGCCAGCAGCTCCAGGGTAGCGGGAGCCCCAGGGAGTCAAGAGACCCAGTACTTC CASSSRVAGAPGSQETQYF
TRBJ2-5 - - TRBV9 TGTGCCAGCAGCGACGTTCATGGGTCAAGGGAGACCCAGTACTTC CASSDVHGSRETQYF
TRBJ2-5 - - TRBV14 TGTGCCAGCAGCCGGCGCCACAGGGATCGAGAGACCCAGTACTTC CASSRRHRDRETQYF
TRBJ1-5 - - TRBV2 TGTGCCAGCAGTGAGGCTCTTGCTATTTGGGGGCCCCAGCATTTT CASSEALAIWGPQHF
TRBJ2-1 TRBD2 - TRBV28 TGTGCCAGCAGTCTATCCACTAGCGGGGGGCGGGGTGAGCAGTTCTTC CASSLSTSGGRGEQFF
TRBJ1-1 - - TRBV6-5 TGTGCCAGCAGTTACCGTATGAACACTGAAGCTTTCTTT CASSYRMNTEAFF
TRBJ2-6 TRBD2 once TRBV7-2 TGTGCCAGCAGCTCCCGGGGACTAGCGGGGTACTCTGGGGCCAACGTCCTGACTTTC CASSSRGLAGYSGANVLTF
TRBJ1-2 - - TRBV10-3 TGTGCCATCAGCCACATTCTAAGATATGGCTACACCTTC CAISHILRYGYTF
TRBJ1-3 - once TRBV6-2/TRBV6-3 TGTGCCAGCAGTTACTCGACGGACTCTGGAAACACCATATATTTT CASSYSTDSGNTIYF
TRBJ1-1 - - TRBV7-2 TGTGCCAGCAGCCCCCATGGGGTCTTGGGGACTGAAGCTTTCTTT CASSPHGVLGTEAFF
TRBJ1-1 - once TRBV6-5 TGTGCCAGCAGTTACTCGGGCGGGAACACTGAAGCTTTCTTT CASSYSGGNTEAFF
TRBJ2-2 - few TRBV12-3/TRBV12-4 TGTGCCAGCACCCTTAACACCGGGGAGCTGTTTTTT CASTLNTGELFF
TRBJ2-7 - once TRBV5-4 TGTGCCAGCAGCATCCCAGACAGAGCCTACGAGCAGTACTTC CASSIPDRAYEQYF
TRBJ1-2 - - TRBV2 TGTGCCAGCAGTGTGTCACAGGGATCTAACTATGGCTACACCTTC CASSVSQGSNYGYTF
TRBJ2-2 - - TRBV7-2 TGTGCCAGCGCCCACTTAGACCTTTACACCGGGGAGCTGTTTTTT CASAHLDLYTGELFF
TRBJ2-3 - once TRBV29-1 TGCAGCGTTACGACGTCGCTTTCTACGCAGTATTTT CSVTTSLSTQYF
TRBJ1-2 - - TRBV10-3 TGTGCCATCAGTGAGTCAAGGACGGACCACTATGGCTACACCTTC CAISESRTDHYGYTF
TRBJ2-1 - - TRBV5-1 TGCGCCAGCAGGGAGTCCCGCAGCTCCTACAATGAGCAGTTCTTC CASRESRSSYNEQFF
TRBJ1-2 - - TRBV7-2 TGTGCCAGCAGCCAAGAACAGGGTCGAGTCTACTATGGCTACACCTTC CASSQEQGRVYYGYTF
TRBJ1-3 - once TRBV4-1 TGCGCCAGCAGCCAACCGGCGCGGGGTTTTGGAAACACCATATATTTT CASSQPARGFGNTIYF
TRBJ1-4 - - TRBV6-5 TGTGCCAGCAAACCAACACCGGTCCGCGGGGAAAAACTGTTTTTT CASKPTPVRGEKLFF
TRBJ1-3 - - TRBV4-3 TGCGCCAGCAGCCTCTTAGCGGGAAACACCATATATTTT CASSLLAGNTIYF
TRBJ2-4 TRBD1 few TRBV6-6 TGTGCCAGCAGTAATTGGGACAGGGGGCAAAACATTCAGTACTTC CASSNWDRGQNIQYF
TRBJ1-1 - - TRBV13 TGTGCCAGCAGGACGTACGGGGGGGACATGCTGAACACTGAAGCTTTCTTT CASRTYGGDMLNTEAFF
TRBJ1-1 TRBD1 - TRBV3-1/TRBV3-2 TGTGCCAGCAGCCAAGGGACAGGGGGCGTCGCTGAAGCTTTCTTT CASSQGTGGVAEAFF
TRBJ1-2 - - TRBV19 TGTGCCAGTAGTTCACTCCATGGGGACTATGGCTACACCTTC CASSSLHGDYGYTF
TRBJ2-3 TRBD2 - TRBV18 TGTGCCAGCTCACCACCGGGACTAAGCACAGATACGCAGTATTTT CASSPPGLSTDTQYF
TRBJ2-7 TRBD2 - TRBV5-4 TGTGCCAGCAGCTTGTATTTGCGGGGGGACGAGCAGTACTTC CASSLYLRGDEQYF
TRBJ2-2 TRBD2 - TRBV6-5 TGTGCCAGCACCCCAGCGGGGGGACACACCGGGGAGCTGTTTTTT CASTPAGGHTGELFF
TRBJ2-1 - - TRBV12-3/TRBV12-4 TGTGCCAGCAGTTTTTTGATCGATGAGCAGTTCTTC CASSFLIDEQFF
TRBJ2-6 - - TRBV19 TGTGCCAGTAGTACGCCGTACGCCTCTGGGGCCAACGTCCTGACTTTC CASSTPYASGANVLTF
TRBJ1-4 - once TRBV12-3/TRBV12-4 TGTGCCAGCAACGAGGGAGCTAATGAAAAACTGTTTTTT CASNEGANEKLFF
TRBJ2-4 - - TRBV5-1 TGCGCCAGCAGCGCTCAGACAGGCTCTGAAGGGATTCAGTACTTC CASSAQTGSEGIQYF
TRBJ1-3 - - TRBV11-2 TGTGCCAGCAGCCGGCATGGGGTACAGGGCTCTGGAAACACCATATATTTT CASSRHGVQGSGNTIYF
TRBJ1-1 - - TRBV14 TGTGCCAGCAGCCTGGGGTTAAGGACTGAAGCTTTCTTT CASSLGLRTEAFF
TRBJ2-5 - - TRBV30 TGTGCCTGGAGTACCGACAGCCTATGGGCCCAGTACTTC CAWSTDSLWAQYF